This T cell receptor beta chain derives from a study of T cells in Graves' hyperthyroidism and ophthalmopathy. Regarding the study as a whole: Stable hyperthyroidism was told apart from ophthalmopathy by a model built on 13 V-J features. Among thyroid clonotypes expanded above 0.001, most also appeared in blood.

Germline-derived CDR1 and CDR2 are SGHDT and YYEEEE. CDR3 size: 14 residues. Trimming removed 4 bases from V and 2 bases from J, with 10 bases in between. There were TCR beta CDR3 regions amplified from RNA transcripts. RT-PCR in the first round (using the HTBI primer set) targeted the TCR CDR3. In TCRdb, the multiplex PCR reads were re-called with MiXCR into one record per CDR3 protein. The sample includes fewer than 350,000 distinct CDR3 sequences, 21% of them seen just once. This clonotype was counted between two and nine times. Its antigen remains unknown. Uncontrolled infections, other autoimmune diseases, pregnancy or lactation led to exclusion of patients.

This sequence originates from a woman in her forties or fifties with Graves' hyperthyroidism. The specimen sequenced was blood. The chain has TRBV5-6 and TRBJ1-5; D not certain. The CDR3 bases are TGTGCCAGCAGCCTGCTGAGGGGCAATCAGCCCCAGCATTTT. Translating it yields CASSLLRGNQPQHF.